Following are 3 T cell receptor beta chains from one sample sequenced in a study of blood T cell repertoires in COVID-19. Profiling relied on immunoSEQ multiplex PCR, and the TCRdb table lists in-frame clones only, not all of them. The sample consists of fewer than 300,000 clones, approximately 90% of them appearing once. Sample: peripheral blood. These receptors were taken from a woman in her fifties or sixties with COVID-19, enrolled during active disease.

This clone was picked up one time. The chain employs TRBV5-4 and TRBJ2-4, with TRBD1 as a possible D gene (6 bases). Germline CDR1 SGHNT, CDR2 YYREEE (reference sequence). The CDR3 extends over 14 amino acids. Trimming left V 3 bases short and J 12 bases short, with 19 bases between. In DNA, the CDR3 is TGTGCCAGCAGCTCCTGGGACAACCACCACGGTCAGTACTTC. Translating it yields CASSSWDNHHGQYF.

The chain employs TRBV12-3 or TRBV12-4 and TRBJ2-7; no definite D call. The V end was cut by 3 bases, the J end by 4 bases, with 4 bases between. There are 11 residues in the CDR3. CDR3 DNA sequence: TGTGCCAGCAGTTTTCGGTACGAGCAGTACTTC. It codes for CASSFRYEQYF.

V gene TRBV27 combines with J gene TRBJ2-1; 7 positions match TRBD2. The CDR3 has 14 residues. Trimming at V came to 2 bases and at J to 9 bases, leaving 7 bases not matched to a gene. Germline V lookup: CDR1 MNHEY, CDR2 SMNVEV (reference sequence). CDR3 protein: CASSLGGRSAEQFF. The DNA of the CDR3 is TGTGCCAGCAGTTTAGGCGGGAGAAGCGCTGAGCAGTTCTTC.